This TCR beta chain was sequenced for a study of cytomegalovirus exposure and HLA in healthy donors. Study results and caveats: According to the study, 160 or so TCR beta chains were cytomegalovirus-associated.

From germline, CDR1 is MNHEY and CDR2 SMNVEV (reference sequence). V shed 1 base and J shed 4 bases, with 4 bases lying between them. The CDR3 has 13 residues. This table comes from immunoSEQ multiplex PCR, and its TCRdb copy is limited to in-frame clones, with some not included. This sample carries about 200,000 clones, around 86% of them seen once, and the ten largest clones take 2%. Comment on this clone: Its antigen is not known.

The sequenced sample consisted of PBMCs. The source is a woman aged 18-30 years in good health and CMV-seropositive. The rearrangement joins TRBV27 to TRBJ2-2; D is ambiguous. The CDR3 DNA reads as TGTGCCAGCAGTTTATATAGCACCGGGGAGCTGTTTTTT. This encodes CASSLYSTGELFF.